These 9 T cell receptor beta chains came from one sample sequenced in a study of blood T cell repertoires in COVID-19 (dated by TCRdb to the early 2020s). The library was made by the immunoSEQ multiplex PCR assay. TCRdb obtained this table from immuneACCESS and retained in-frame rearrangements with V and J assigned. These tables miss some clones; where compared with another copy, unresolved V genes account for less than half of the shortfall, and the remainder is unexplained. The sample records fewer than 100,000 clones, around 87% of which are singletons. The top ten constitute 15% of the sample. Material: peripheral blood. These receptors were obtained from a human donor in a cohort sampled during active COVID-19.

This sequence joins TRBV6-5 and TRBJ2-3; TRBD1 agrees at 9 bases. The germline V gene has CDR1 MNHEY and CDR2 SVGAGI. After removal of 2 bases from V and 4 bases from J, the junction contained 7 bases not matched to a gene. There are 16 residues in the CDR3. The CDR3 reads CASSYLGQGNADTQYF. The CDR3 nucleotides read TGTGCCAGCAGTTACCTGGGACAGGGAAACGCAGATACGCAGTATTTT.

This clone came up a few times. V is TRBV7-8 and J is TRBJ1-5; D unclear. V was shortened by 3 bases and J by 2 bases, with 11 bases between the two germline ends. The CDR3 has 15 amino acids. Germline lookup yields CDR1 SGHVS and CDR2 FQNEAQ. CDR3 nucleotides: TGTGCCAGCAGCTTGGGTGAGGGAGGCAATCAGCCCCAGCATTTT. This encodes CASSLGEGGNQPQHF.

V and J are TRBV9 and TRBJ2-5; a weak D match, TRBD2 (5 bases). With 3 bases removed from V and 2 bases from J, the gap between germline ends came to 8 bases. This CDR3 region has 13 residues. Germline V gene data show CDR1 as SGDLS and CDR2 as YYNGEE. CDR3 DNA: TGTGCCAGCAGCGGTCGACTACAAGAGACCCAGTACTTC. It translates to CASSGRLQETQYF.

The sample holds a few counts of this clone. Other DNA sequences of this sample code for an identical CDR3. CDR3 amino acids: CASSLGQNTDTQYF. As DNA, the CDR3 is TGCGCCAGCAGCTTGGGACAGAACACAGATACGCAGTATTTT. J is TRBJ2-3 and V is TRBV5-1; a possible D gene is TRBD1 (5 bases). Deletions cut 0 bases from V and 2 bases from J, with 7 bases between. Germline CDR1 SGHRS, CDR2 YFSETQ. This CDR3 is 14 amino acids long.

As DNA, the CDR3 is TGTGCCTGGAGCAGGGGGCTTCGGTATGGCTACACCTTC. It is translated as CAWSRGLRYGYTF. This chain joins TRBV30 and TRBJ1-2, with TRBD1 matching over 8 bases. The CDR3 covers 13 residues. In germline, CDR1 is GTSNPN, CDR2 SVGIG (reference sequence). Trimming took 3 bases from V and 5 from J; bases not matched to a gene: 5.

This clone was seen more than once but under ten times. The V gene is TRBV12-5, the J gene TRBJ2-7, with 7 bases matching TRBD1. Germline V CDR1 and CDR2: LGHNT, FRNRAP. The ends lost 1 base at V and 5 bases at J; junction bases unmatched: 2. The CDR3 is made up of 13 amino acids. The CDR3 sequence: CASGLGTGDEQYF. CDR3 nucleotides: TGTGCTAGTGGTTTGGGGACAGGTGACGAGCAGTACTTC.

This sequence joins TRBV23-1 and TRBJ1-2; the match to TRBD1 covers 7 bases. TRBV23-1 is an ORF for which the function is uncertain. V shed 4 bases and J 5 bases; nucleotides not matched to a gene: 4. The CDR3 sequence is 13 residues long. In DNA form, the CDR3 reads TGCGCCAGCAGTCGGGACAGAGATTATGGCTACACCTTC. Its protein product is CASSRDRDYGYTF.

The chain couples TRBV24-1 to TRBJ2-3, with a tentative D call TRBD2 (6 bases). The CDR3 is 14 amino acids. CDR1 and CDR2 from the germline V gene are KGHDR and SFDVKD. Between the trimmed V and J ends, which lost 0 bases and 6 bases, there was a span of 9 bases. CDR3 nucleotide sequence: TGTGCCACCAGTGATTTGCTTGGGGGGGATACGCAGTATTTT. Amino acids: CATSDLLGGDTQYF.

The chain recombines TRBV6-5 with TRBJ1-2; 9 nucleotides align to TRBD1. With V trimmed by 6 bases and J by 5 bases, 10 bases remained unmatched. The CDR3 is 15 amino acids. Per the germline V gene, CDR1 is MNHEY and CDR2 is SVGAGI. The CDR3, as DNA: TGTGCCAGCAGGGACAACAGGGGGCGGAATTATGGCTACACCTTC. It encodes CASRDNRGRNYGYTF.